Each of the 17 T cell receptor beta chains below was sequenced from the same sample in a study of cytomegalovirus exposure and HLA in healthy donors. PCR used 60 Vbeta primers and 13 Jbeta primers. Profiling relied on immunoSEQ multiplex PCR, and the TCRdb table lists in-frame clones only, not all of them. The table lists around 210,000 clones, about 85% of them singletons. The sample was PBMCs. These receptors all stem from a girl aged 2-10 years in good health and CMV-seronegative.

The chain couples TRBV5-4 to TRBJ2-7; TRBD2 agrees at 10 bases. Looked up from germline, CDR1 is SGHNT and CDR2 is YYREEE (reference sequence). V lost 6 bases, J lost 3 bases, and 6 bases stayed unmatched. The CDR3 is 14 residues long. CDR3 loop: CASTRGTSVYEQYF. In DNA, the CDR3 is TGTGCCAGCACCAGGGGGACTAGCGTCTACGAGCAGTACTTC.

The table lists this clone with a count of one. CDR3 protein: CASSAPQDRNYEQYF. The CDR3 DNA is TGTGCCAGCAGCGCCCCCCAGGACAGGAACTACGAGCAGTACTTC. This chain uses TRBV9 with TRBJ2-7, with 7 positions matching TRBD1. There are 15 residues in the CDR3. J lost 3 bases, V lost 3 bases, and 9 bases had no gene match. Germline values: CDR1 SGDLS, CDR2 YYNGEE.

The chain combines TRBV4-1 with TRBJ2-7; no firm D call. The CDR3 consists of 13 residues. Trimming removed 3 bases at V and 3 bases at J, with 9 bases between. CDR1 MGHRA and CDR2 YSYEKL come from the germline V gene. This chain's CDR3 is CASSHGRLYEQYF. In DNA form, the CDR3 reads TGCGCCAGCAGCCATGGGCGCCTCTACGAGCAGTACTTC.

The genes are TRBV14 and TRBJ2-1, with 8 bases fitting TRBD1. There are 15 residues in the CDR3. V shed 4 bases and J 9 bases; nucleotides not matched to a gene: 11. CDR1 and CDR2 (germline): SGHDN, FVKESK. The CDR3 nucleotides read TGTGCCAGCAGCCCGTTATTACCAGGGGGCAGTGAGCAGTTCTTC. It translates to CASSPLLPGGSEQFF.

The gene calls are TRBV11-1 and TRBJ2-5, with 7 bases fitting TRBD1. With 5 bases clipped from V and 2 bases from J, the junction kept 5 bases outside the gene matches. There are 14 residues in the CDR3. Germline V gene sequence: CDR1 SGHAT, CDR2 FQDESV (reference sequence). The CDR3 DNA is TGTGCCAGCAGCATACCGGGACAGCAAGAGACCCAGTACTTC. Translated, it gives CASSIPGQQETQYF.

This clone was recorded only once. V and J are TRBV13 and TRBJ2-7; 10 positions match TRBD2. CDR3 length: 14 residues. V was clipped by 3 bases and J by 6 bases; unmatched bases: 5. The germline CDR1 and CDR2 sequences are PRHDT and FYEKMQ (reference sequence). CDR3: CASSLLAGDSEQYF. CDR3 sequence (DNA): TGTGCCAGCAGCTTGCTAGCGGGAGACTCCGAGCAGTACTTC.

This chain connects TRBV9 to TRBJ1-1; D unclear. Germline assignment: CDR1 SGDLS and CDR2 YYNGEE. V lost 0 bases, J lost 2 bases, and 8 bases lay in between. This CDR3 has 14 amino acids. CDR3 sequence (DNA): TGTGCCAGCAGCGTAGGGTCGGGAAACACTGAAGCTTTCTTT. Protein: CASSVGSGNTEAFF.

V gene TRBV10-3 combines with J gene TRBJ2-1; D might be TRBD1 (5 bases). Germline loops: CDR1 ENHRY, CDR2 SYGVKD. Between the trimmed V and J ends, which lost 1 base and 3 bases, there was a span of 13 bases. This CDR3 comprises 16 residues. The CDR3 region is CAISEWEGHIYNEQFF. CDR3 nucleotides: TGTGCCATCAGTGAGTGGGAAGGACATATCTACAATGAGCAGTTCTTC.

The CDR3 reads CASSLGRGGSADTQYF. CDR3 DNA sequence: TGTGCCAGCAGCTTAGGGCGCGGCGGGAGCGCAGATACGCAGTATTTT. The chain joins TRBV7-9 to TRBJ2-3; 7 nucleotides match TRBD2. The CDR3 spans 16 residues. V gave up 1 base and J gave up 4 bases; unmatched junction bases: 8. Germline V CDR1 and CDR2: SEHNR, FQNEAQ (reference sequence).

The chain recombines TRBV5-1 with TRBJ1-1, with no clear D. Germline CDR1 is SGHRS and CDR2 is YFSETQ. Trimming shortened V by 0 bases and J by 7 bases, and 10 bases separated the two germline ends. The CDR3 length is 13 residues. The CDR3 reads CASSLVPEVEAFF. DNA for the CDR3: TGCGCCAGCAGCTTGGTTCCCGAGGTTGAAGCTTTCTTT. The variable domain in full, with the rest retrieved from reference TRBV5-1 and TRBJ1-1, is KAGVTQTPRYLIKTRGQQVTLSCSPISGHRSVSWYQQTPGQGLQFLFEYFSETQRNKGNFPGRFSGRQFSNSRSEMNVSTLELGDSALYLCASSLVPEVEAFFGQGTRLTVV.

The chain joins TRBV5-6 to TRBJ2-6; weak D call: TRBD2 (6 bases). Germline-derived CDR1 and CDR2 are SGHDT and YYEEEE. The germline V and J ends were trimmed by 0 bases and 2 bases, with 9 bases remaining between them. The CDR3 sequence is 16 residues long. This chain's CDR3 is CASSLAGGTGANVLTF. The CDR3 region has the DNA TGTGCCAGCAGCTTGGCCGGAGGGACTGGGGCCAACGTCCTGACTTTC.

The chain employs TRBV7-9 and TRBJ2-5; 12 bases line up with TRBD2. The V segment lost 5 bases and the J segment 0 bases; nucleotides outside the gene matches: 7. Germline V lookup: CDR1 SEHNR, CDR2 FQNEAQ (reference sequence). The CDR3 runs 17 residues. The CDR3 nucleotides read TGTGCCAGCAGCGCTGGGACTAGCGGGCGGTACCAAGAGACCCAGTACTTC. Translation gives CASSAGTSGRYQETQYF.

The chain joins TRBV7-3 to TRBJ2-2; TRBD2 matches 10 bases. Germline V gene data show CDR1 as SGHTA and CDR2 as FQGTGA. Losses at the gene ends were 0 bases for V and 1 base for J; bases not matched to a gene: 2. The CDR3 is 17 amino acids. CDR3 in amino acids: CASSLTRLAGNTGELFF. CDR3 sequence (DNA): TGTGCCAGCAGCTTAACCCGACTAGCGGGGAACACCGGGGAGCTGTTTTTT. The variable domain in full, completed from reference TRBV7-3 and TRBJ2-2, reads GAGVSQTPSNKVTEKGKYVELRCDPISGHTALYWYRQSLGQGPEFLIYFQGTGAADDSGLPNDRFFAVRPEGSVSTLKIQRTERGDSAVYLCASSLTRLAGNTGELFFGEGSRLTVL.

This chain links TRBV7-9 with TRBJ1-5, with 7 bases that match TRBD1. The CDR3 is made up of 17 amino acids. Losses at the gene ends were 5 bases for V and 1 base for J; bases not matched to a gene: 11. The germline V gene has CDR1 SEHNR and CDR2 FQNEAQ (reference sequence). The CDR3 is CASSMSPGGRSNQPQHF. DNA of the CDR3: TGTGCCAGCAGCATGAGCCCAGGGGGAAGGAGCAATCAGCCCCAGCATTTT.

CDR3 nucleotide sequence: TGTGCCAGTAGCCCAACAGGGAGTAATAGCAATCAGCCCCAGCATTTT. Its protein product is CASSPTGSNSNQPQHF. The chain employs TRBV19 and TRBJ1-5, with D perhaps TRBD1 (6 bases). Deletions cut 6 bases from V and 0 bases from J, with 15 bases between. The CDR3 extends over 16 amino acids. CDR1 is LNHDA, CDR2 SQIVND, per germline (reference sequence).

The chain couples TRBV27 to TRBJ1-2, with a tentative D call TRBD1 (5 bases). The CDR3 spans 12 residues. V lost 7 bases to trimming and J lost 8 bases, with 14 bases between them. From germline, CDR1 is MNHEY and CDR2 SMNVEV (reference sequence). In DNA form, the CDR3 reads TGTGCCAGCAAGGAGGGGATCGGAGGCTACACCTTC. It codes for CASKEGIGGYTF.

This clone was seen a few times. The rearrangement uses TRBV2 and TRBJ2-7; 7 bases align to TRBD1. The CDR3 is 13 residues long. Unmatched junction bases numbered 8, after V lost 6 bases and J lost 6 bases. Germline loops: CDR1 SNHLY, CDR2 FYNNEI. The CDR3: CASSRQGLSEQYF. Written as DNA, the CDR3 is TGTGCCAGCAGCCGACAGGGTTTAAGCGAGCAGTACTTC.